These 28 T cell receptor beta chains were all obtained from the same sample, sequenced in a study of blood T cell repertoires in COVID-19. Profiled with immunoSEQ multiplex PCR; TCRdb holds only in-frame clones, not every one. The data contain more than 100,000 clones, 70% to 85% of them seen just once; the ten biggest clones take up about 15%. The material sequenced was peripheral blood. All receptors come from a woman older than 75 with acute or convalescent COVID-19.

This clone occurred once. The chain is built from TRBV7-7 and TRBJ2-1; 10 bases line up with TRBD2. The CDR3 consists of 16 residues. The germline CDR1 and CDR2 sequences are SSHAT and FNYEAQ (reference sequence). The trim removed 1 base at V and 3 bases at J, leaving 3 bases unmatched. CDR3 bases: TGTGCCAGCAGCTTAGTACTAGCGGGATACTACAATGAGCAGTTCTTC. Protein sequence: CASSLVLAGYYNEQFF.

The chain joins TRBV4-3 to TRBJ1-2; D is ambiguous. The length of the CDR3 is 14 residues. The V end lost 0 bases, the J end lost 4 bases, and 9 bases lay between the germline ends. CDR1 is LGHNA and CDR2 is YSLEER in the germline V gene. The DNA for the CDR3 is TGCGCCAGCAGCCAAGATTTACAGCCCTATGGCTACACCTTC. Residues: CASSQDLQPYGYTF.

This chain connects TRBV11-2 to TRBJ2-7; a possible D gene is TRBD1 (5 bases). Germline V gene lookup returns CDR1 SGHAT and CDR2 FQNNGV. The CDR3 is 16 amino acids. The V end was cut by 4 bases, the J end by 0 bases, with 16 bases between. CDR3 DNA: TGTGCCAGCAGCTCCCGTGGGCAGGGTTACTCCTACGAGCAGTACTTC. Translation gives CASSSRGQGYSYEQYF.

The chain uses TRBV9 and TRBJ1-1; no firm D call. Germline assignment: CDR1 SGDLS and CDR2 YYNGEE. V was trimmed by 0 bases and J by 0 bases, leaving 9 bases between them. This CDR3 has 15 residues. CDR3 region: CASSVVHGMNTEAFF. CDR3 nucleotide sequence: TGTGCCAGCAGCGTAGTCCACGGGATGAACACTGAAGCTTTCTTT. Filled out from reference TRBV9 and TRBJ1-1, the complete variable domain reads DSGVTQTPKHLITATGQRVTLRCSPRSGDLSVYWYQQSLDQGLQFLIQYYNGEERAKGNILERFSAQQFPDLHSELNLSSLELGDSALYFCASSVVHGMNTEAFFGQGTRLTVV.

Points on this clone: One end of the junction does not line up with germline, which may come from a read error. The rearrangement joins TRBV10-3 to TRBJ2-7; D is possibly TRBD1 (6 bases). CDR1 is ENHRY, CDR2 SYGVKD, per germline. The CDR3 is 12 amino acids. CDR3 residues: CAVRTDSYEQYF. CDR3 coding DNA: TGTGCCGTCAGGACAGATTCCTACGAGCAGTACTTC.

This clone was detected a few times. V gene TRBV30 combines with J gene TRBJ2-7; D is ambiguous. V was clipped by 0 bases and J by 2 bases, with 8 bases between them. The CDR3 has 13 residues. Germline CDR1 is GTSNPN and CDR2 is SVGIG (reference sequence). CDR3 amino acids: CAWSVNTAYEQYF. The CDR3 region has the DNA TGTGCCTGGAGTGTAAACACAGCCTACGAGCAGTACTTC.

CDR3 in amino acids: CASSWTGGVKGRYGITDTQYF. The CDR3 DNA is TGTGCCAGCAGCTGGACAGGGGGCGTGAAAGGACGGTACGGAATCACAGATACGCAGTATTTT. The chain recombines TRBV3-1 (or the pseudogene TRBV3-2) with TRBJ2-3; 11 bases are a match to TRBD1. The J segment lost 2 bases and the V segment lost 5 bases, leaving 21 bases of the junction unmatched. The length of the CDR3 is 21 residues. CDR1 and CDR2 (germline): LGHDT, YNNKEL (reference sequence).

The CDR3 sequence is CASSSPRQGPYGYTF. The CDR3 bases are TGTGCCAGCAGTTCCCCGCGACAGGGTCCCTATGGCTACACCTTC. The rearrangement joins TRBV9 to TRBJ1-2, with 7 bases identical to TRBD1. Germline V gene lookup returns CDR1 SGDLS and CDR2 YYNGEE. This CDR3 region has 15 residues. V was pared by 5 bases and J by 4 bases, with 11 bases of the junction left unmatched.

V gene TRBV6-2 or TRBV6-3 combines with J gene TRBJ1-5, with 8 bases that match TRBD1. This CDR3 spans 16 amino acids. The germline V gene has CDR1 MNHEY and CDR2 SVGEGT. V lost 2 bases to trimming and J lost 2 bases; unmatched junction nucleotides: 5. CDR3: CASSYKDRAGNQPQHF. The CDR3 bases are TGTGCCAGCAGTTACAAGGACAGGGCGGGCAATCAGCCCCAGCATTTT.

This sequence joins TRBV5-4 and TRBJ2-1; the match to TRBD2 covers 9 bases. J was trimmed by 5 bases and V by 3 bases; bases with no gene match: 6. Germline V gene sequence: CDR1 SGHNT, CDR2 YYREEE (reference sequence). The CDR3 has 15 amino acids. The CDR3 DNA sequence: TGTGCCAGCAGCTCCGGACTAGCGAACCACAATGAGCAGTTCTTC. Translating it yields CASSSGLANHNEQFF.

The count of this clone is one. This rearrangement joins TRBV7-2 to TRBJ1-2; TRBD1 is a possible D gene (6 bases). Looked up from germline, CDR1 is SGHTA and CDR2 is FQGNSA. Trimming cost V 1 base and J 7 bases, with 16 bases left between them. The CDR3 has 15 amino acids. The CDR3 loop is CASSLGTGLIRGYTF. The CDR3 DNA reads TGTGCCAGCAGCTTAGGAACAGGGTTAATTCGTGGCTACACCTTC.

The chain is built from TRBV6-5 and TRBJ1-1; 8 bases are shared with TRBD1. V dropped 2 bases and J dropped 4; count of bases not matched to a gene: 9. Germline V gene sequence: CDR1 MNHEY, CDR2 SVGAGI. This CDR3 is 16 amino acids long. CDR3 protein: CASSYGRGRKPTEAFF. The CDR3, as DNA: TGTGCCAGCAGTTACGGCAGGGGGCGCAAACCCACTGAAGCTTTCTTT.

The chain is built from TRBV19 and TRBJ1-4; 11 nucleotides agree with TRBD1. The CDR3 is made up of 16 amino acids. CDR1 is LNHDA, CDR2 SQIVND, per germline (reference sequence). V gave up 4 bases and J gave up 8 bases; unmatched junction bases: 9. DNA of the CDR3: TGTGCCAGTAGTACAACCACCGGGACAGGGGGAGAAAAACTGTTTTTT. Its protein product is CASSTTTGTGGEKLFF.

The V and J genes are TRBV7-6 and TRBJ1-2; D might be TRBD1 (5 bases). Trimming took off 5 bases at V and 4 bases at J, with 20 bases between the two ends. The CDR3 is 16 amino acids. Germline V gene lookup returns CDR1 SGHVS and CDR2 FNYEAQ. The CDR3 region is CASSKLQGASGYGYTF. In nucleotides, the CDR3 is TGTGCCAGCAGCAAGCTTCAAGGGGCTTCGGGCTATGGCTACACCTTC.

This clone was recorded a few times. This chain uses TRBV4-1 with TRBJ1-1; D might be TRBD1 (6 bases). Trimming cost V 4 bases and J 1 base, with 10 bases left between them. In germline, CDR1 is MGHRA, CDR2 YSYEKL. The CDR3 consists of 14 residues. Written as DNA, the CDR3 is TGCGCCAGCAGCCTACCGGACAGGAACACTGAAGCTTTCTTT. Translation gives CASSLPDRNTEAFF.

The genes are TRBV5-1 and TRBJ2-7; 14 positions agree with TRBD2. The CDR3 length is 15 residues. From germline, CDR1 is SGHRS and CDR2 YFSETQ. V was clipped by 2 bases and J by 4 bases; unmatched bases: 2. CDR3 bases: TGCGCCAGCAGCTTTGGGACTAGCGGGAGTTACGAGCAGTACTTC. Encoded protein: CASSFGTSGSYEQYF. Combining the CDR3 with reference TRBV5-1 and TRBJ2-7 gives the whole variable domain KAGVTQTPRYLIKTRGQQVTLSCSPISGHRSVSWYQQTPGQGLQFLFEYFSETQRNKGNFPGRFSGRQFSNSRSEMNVSTLELGDSALYLCASSFGTSGSYEQYFGPGTRLTVT.

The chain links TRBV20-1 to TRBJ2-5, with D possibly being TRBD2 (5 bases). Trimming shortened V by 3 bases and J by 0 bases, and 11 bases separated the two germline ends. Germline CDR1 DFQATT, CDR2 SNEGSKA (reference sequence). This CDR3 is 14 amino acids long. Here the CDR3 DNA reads TGCAGTGCTAGTGTCCCGGGGAACCAAGAGACCCAGTACTTC. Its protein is CSASVPGNQETQYF.

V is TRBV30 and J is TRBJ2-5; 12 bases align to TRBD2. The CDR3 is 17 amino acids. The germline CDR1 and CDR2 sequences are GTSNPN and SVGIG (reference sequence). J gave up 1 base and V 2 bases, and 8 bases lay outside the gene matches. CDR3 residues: CAWSRASGGELQETQYF. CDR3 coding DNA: TGTGCCTGGAGTCGGGCTAGCGGGGGGGAACTCCAAGAGACCCAGTACTTC.

The CDR3 nucleotides are TGTGCCAGCAGCCAGCTTGCGGTTTCCGGGATCCTTTACGAGCAGTACTTC. Its protein product is CASSQLAVSGILYEQYF. This chain connects TRBV5-4 to TRBJ2-7, with a possible D match to TRBD2 (5 bases). With 4 bases removed from V and 4 bases from J, the gap between germline ends came to 24 bases. CDR3 length: 17 amino acids. The germline V gene encodes CDR1 SGHNT and CDR2 YYREEE (reference sequence).

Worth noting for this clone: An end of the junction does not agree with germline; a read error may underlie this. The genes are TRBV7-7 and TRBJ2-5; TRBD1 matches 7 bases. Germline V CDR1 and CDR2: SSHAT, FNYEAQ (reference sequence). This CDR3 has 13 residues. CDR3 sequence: CASSVDRDETQYF. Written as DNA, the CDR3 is TGTGCTAGCAGCGTCGACAGGGACGAGACCCAGTACTTC.

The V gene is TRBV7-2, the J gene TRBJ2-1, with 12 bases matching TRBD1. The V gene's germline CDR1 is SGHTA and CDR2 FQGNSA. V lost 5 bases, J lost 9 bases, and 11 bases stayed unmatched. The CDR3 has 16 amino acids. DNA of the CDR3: TGTGCCAGCAGCCGGCTAAGGGGGACAGGGGGCGCTGAGCAGTTCTTC. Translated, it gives CASSRLRGTGGAEQFF.

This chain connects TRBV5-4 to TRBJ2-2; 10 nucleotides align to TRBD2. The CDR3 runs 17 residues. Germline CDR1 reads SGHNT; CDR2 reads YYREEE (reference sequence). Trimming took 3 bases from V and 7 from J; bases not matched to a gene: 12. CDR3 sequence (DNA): TGTGCCAGCAGCTGGTGGCTAGCGGGGGCGCCTGGCGGGGAGCTGTTTTTT. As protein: CASSWWLAGAPGGELFF.

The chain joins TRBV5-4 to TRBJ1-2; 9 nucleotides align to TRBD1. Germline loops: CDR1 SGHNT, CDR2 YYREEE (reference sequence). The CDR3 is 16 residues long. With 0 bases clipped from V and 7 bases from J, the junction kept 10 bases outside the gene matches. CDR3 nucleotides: TGTGCCAGCAGCTTGGTGGGGGGACAGGGCCTCCTTGGCTACACCTTC. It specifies CASSLVGGQGLLGYTF.

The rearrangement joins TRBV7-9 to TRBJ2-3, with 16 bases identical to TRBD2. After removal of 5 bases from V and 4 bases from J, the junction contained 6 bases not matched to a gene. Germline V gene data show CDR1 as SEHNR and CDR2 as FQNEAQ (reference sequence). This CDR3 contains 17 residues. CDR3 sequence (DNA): TGTGCCAGCAGCCCGGGACTAGCGGGAGGGCGGCCAGATACGCAGTATTTT. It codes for CASSPGLAGGRPDTQYF. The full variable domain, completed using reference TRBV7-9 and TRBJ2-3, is DTGVSQNPRHKITKRGQNVTFRCDPISEHNRLYWYRQTLGQGPEFLTYFQNEAQLEKSRLLSDRFSAERPKGSFSTLEIQRTEQGDSAMYLCASSPGLAGGRPDTQYFGPGTRLTVL.

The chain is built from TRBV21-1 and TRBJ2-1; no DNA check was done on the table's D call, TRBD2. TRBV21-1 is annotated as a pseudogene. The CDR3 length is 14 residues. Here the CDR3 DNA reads TGTGCCAGCTGCGGGAGTAAGTCCTACAATGAGCAGTTCTTC. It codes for CASCGSKSYNEQFF.

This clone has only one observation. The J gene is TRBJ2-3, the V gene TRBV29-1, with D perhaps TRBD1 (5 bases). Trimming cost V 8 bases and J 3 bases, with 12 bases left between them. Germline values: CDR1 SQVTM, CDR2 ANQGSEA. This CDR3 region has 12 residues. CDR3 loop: CSLGLGTDTQYF. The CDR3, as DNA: TGCAGCCTGGGGCTGGGAACAGATACGCAGTATTTT.

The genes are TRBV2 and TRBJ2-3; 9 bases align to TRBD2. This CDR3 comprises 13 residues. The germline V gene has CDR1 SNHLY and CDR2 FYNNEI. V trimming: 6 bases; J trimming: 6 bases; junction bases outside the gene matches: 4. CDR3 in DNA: TGTGCCAGCAGGGCGGGGGGGCCGGATACGCAGTATTTT. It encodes CASRAGGPDTQYF.

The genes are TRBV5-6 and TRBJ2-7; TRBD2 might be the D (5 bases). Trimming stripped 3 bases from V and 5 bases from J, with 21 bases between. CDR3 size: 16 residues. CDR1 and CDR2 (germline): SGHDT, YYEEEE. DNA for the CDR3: TGTGCCAGCAGCTCAACCGGGATCCAGCGATTCCACGAGCAGTACTTC. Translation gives CASSSTGIQRFHEQYF.